Sequencing of this TCR beta chain was carried out in a study of cytomegalovirus exposure and HLA in healthy donors. Background on the study: A subsequent analysis reported that the roughly 120 validation repertoires were produced on the same platform that had also been used for the 666 first-cohort repertoires. Points from the study as a whole: The listing of 150 to 200 TCR beta chains classed them as cytomegalovirus-associated.

Comments on this clone: The antigen is undetermined.

Separate from the roughly 720-subject first cohort was the 120-subject validation cohort, to which the donors belonged. The CDR3 has 13 residues. Germline loops: CDR1 SGDLS, CDR2 YYNGEE. The ends were cut back, 3 bases at V and 5 bases at J, with 9 bases in the middle. Libraries were prepared by immunoSEQ multiplex PCR; TCRdb keeps only in-frame clonotypes and omits some of them. The sample gives 180,000 or so clones, 84% of which show up once; roughly 13% is in the top ten. The clonotype originates from a woman in her thirties in good health and CMV-seropositive. The sequencing input was PBMCs. This chain links TRBV9 with TRBJ1-3; D is undetermined. DNA of the CDR3: TGTGCCAGCAGCGCAGGACTGAGAAACACCATATATTTT. Its protein is CASSAGLRNTIYF.